This TCR beta chain comes out of a study of T cell clonotyping in hematopoietic cell transplantation (dated by TCRdb to the early 2020s). At the level of the whole study: Pretransplant samples from recipients were collected after cytoreduction. Patient recruitment ran from 2015 to January 2017, and follow-up continued until late 2020 or death. A total of 110 to 150 blood samples were collected in the study from about 40 consecutive transplant recipients and their related donors. On the study overall, not on this receptor specifically: After transplant, TCR diversity in recipients dropped, and pathologically expanded clonotypes increased progressively from day 30 to day 180. Only a small fraction of recipient repertoires overlapped donor repertoires, with over 95% appearing de novo at the given depth. Broader TCR repertoire diversity after transplant was predicted by Inverse Simpson Index values from donors and from recipients before transplant. The sample size was limited, and because cells were not sorted, the contributions of CD4 and CD8 repertoires could not be separated.

The immunoSEQ assay, a bias-controlled multiplex PCR using V- and J-specific primers, was used to amplify TCR beta CDR3 regions from genomic DNA. A second PCR step added a proprietary barcode and Illumina adapter sequences to the CDR3 amplicons. CDR3 libraries were sequenced on an Illumina MiSeq instrument. For the original study's pipeline: Export and quality control were handled in immunoSEQ Analyzer 3.0, while downstream analyses relied on R Bioconductor and Immunarch. Only productive rearrangements in the normalized downsampled data set were used to calculate repertoire metrics. In the normalized cohort, clonotypes with more than 5 templates were defined as pathologically expanded. Repertoire diversity was measured with the Inverse Simpson Index. To capture all clonotypes, CMV-specificity analyses were performed on the non-normalized data set. TCRdb mirrors the immuneACCESS table, restricted to in-frame sequences. Some clones are absent from its copies; in checked studies, under half trace to an unresolved V gene, and the reason for the others is unknown. V and J calls and clone size are those listed in that table; D and trimming were worked out from the DNA. The table for this sample lists tens of thousands of clones; roughly 95% of them were counted only once. The top ten clones comprise roughly 1.8% of the sample.

Relative to germline, V is 1 base shorter and J is 5 bases shorter, with 11 bases between their ends. CDR1 and CDR2 were assigned from the germline V gene as MGHRA and YSYEKL. The CDR3 runs 14 amino acids, cysteine and phenylalanine included. Kept here is only the CDR3 DNA, which spans 42 bases and is read in frame from base 1. A word on this clone: Its specific antigen is unknown. No per-base quality is available; no much larger clone lies one base away.

According to the study, the label for this sample's time point signals: recipient sample about 28 days before transplant, after cytoreduction. Recipient blood was collected about 28 days before transplant and at days 30, 100 and 180 after transplant. Nuclei Lysis Solution was used to extract genomic DNA from fresh or cryopreserved unfractionated peripheral blood mononuclear cells. The sequence was obtained from a woman aged 50 to 60 with acute myeloid leukemia. Some clones in this sample may be carry-over from other donors' samples. Here the chain combines TRBV4-1 and TRBJ2-5, with the D segment identity uncertain. Sequenced here: peripheral blood mononuclear cells, sampled before stem cell transplant. The DNA sequence is TGCGCCAGCAGCCAAGGTCAAGGGTTCGAGACCCAGTACTTC. Its protein reads: CASSQGQGFETQYF.